The clone carrying this T cell receptor (beta chain) was picked up one time. Antigen unknown. CDR1 is SEHNR and CDR2 is FQNEAQ in the germline V gene (reference sequence). V trimming: 5 bases; J trimming: 0 bases; junction bases outside the gene matches: 12. The CDR3 sequence is 18 residues long. The sample is drawn from a study of cytomegalovirus exposure and HLA in healthy donors. TCRdb keeps only in-frame clones here, not all; method: immunoSEQ multiplex PCR. The repertoire includes approximately 160,000 clones, more than 80% of them detected once, and over 2.5% sits in the top ten. Study-wide points: The study listed some 160 cytomegalovirus-associated TCR beta chains. In the 120 validation repertoires, a later analysis found that first-cohort TCR clusters tended to co-occur.

Specimen: PBMCs. This chain joins TRBV7-9 and TRBJ1-5; 8 bases are a match to TRBD1. This TCR was sampled from a young woman in good health and CMV-seropositive. CDR3 sequence: CASSREGTGAYSNQPQHF. In nucleotides, the CDR3 is TGTGCCAGCAGCCGAGAGGGGACAGGCGCATATAGCAATCAGCCCCAGCATTTT.